A selection of T cell receptor beta chains follows, all from one sample in a study of beta chain features in type 1 diabetes. Sequenced by immunoSEQ multiplex PCR; TCRdb stores in-frame clones only, minus some. The sample includes 310,000 or so clones, 7% to 10% of them seen just once. Material for sequencing was central memory CD4+ T cells from blood. The receptors were gathered from a man aged 25 to 40 with type 1 diabetes. Both conserved end residues are part of each CDR3. A D gene is named only where the DNA matches it firmly. Where a row states a size, it is once, few, many or the class of an expanded clone; other rows omit it.

TRBV10-3	TRBJ1-1	.	few	CAISESLGSGANTEAFF	TGTGCCATCAGTGAGTCGTTGGGATCGGGAGCCAACACTGAAGCTTTCTTT
TRBV18	TRBJ2-7	TRBD1	few	CASSPSRQGAHEQYF	TGTGCCAGCTCACCGTCGCGGCAGGGGGCACACGAGCAGTACTTC
TRBV29-1	TRBJ1-1	.	.	CSVTATGNTEAFF	TGCAGCGTCACCGCGACAGGGAACACTGAAGCTTTCTTT
TRBV30	TRBJ2-3	TRBD2	few	CACRRGGTDTQYF	TGTGCCTGTAGGCGGGGGGGCACAGATACGCAGTATTTT
TRBV7-2	TRBJ2-5	.	.	CASSFGADTKETQYF	TGTGCCAGCAGCTTCGGGGCGGATACAAAAGAGACCCAGTACTTC
TRBV29-1	TRBJ2-5	.	few	CSVPDGGGQETQYF	TGCAGCGTGCCGGACGGGGGCGGCCAAGAGACCCAGTACTTC
TRBV18	TRBJ2-2	TRBD2	.	CASSPTSGGTGELFF	TGTGCCAGCTCACCGACTAGCGGGGGCACCGGGGAGCTGTTTTTT
TRBV27	TRBJ2-7	.	many	CASGQQGPPDYEQYF	TGTGCCAGCGGTCAACAGGGCCCCCCGGACTACGAGCAGTACTTC
TRBV5-1	TRBJ2-7	.	.	CASSLVEGDYEQYF	TGCGCCAGCAGCTTGGTCGAAGGGGACTACGAGCAGTACTTC
TRBV11-2	TRBJ2-7	TRBD1	few	CASSFDRVYEQYF	TGTGCCAGCAGCTTCGACAGGGTCTACGAGCAGTACTTC
TRBV6-1	TRBJ1-1	.	few	CASSRFQEGNTEAFF	TGTGCCAGCAGTAGATTTCAAGAGGGGAACACTGAAGCTTTCTTT
TRBV6-5	TRBJ1-6	.	few	CASSYSGQPNSPLHF	TGTGCCAGCAGTTATTCTGGACAGCCTAATTCACCCCTCCACTTT
TRBV9	TRBJ1-2	TRBD1	few	CASSVSGGDGYTF	TGTGCCAGCAGCGTTTCAGGGGGCGATGGCTACACCTTC
TRBV11-2	TRBJ1-2	TRBD1	.	CASSLTRTGGSGYGYTF	TGTGCCAGCAGCCTCACTCGGACAGGGGGCTCGGGCTATGGCTACACCTTC
TRBV7-9	TRBJ2-3	TRBD1	.	CASTKGQGLATDTQYF	TGTGCCAGCACTAAAGGACAGGGGTTAGCCACAGATACGCAGTATTTT
TRBV7-2	TRBJ1-5	.	.	CASSLRGQPQHF	TGTGCCAGCAGCCTTAGGGGGCAGCCCCAGCATTTT
TRBV7-2	TRBJ1-5	.	few	CASSFQYSNQPQHF	TGTGCCAGCAGCTTCCAGTATAGCAATCAGCCCCAGCATTTT
TRBV6-5	TRBJ2-7	.	.	CASSYRADLISYEQYF	TGTGCCAGCAGTTACCGGGCTGACCTAATCTCCTACGAGCAGTACTTC
TRBV28	TRBJ2-1	TRBD2	.	CASKPLAGGLNEQFF	TGTGCCAGCAAACCCCTAGCGGGGGGTCTCAATGAGCAGTTCTTC
TRBV9	TRBJ2-2	.	few	CATSGTANTGELFF	TGTGCCACCTCAGGGACGGCGAACACCGGGGAGCTGTTTTTT
TRBV6-5	TRBJ1-1	.	.	CASSYRGDTEAFF	TGTGCCAGCAGTTACAGGGGAGACACTGAAGCTTTCTTT
TRBV5-5	TRBJ1-1	.	.	CASSFQMGAGSEAFF	TGTGCCAGCAGCTTTCAGATGGGCGCTGGCTCTGAAGCTTTCTTT
TRBV15	TRBJ1-1	.	few	CATSEASNTEAFF	TGTGCCACCAGCGAAGCCTCGAACACTGAAGCTTTCTTT
TRBV5-6	TRBJ2-6	.	few	CASSLWGSGANVLTF	TGTGCCAGCAGCTTGTGGGGCTCTGGGGCCAACGTCCTGACTTTC
TRBV7-9	TRBJ1-4	.	.	CASSPLGGTNEKLFF	TGTGCCAGCAGCCCTTTGGGGGGTACTAATGAAAAACTGTTTTTT
TRBV7-9	TRBJ2-7	.	many	CASSIEGEQYF	TGTGCCAGCAGCATCGAGGGCGAGCAGTACTTC
TRBV18	TRBJ1-2	.	many	CASSLTDNYGYTF	TGTGCCAGCTCACTGACTGATAACTATGGCTACACCTTC
TRBV5-1	TRBJ1-2	TRBD1	.	CASSLNRDSLYGYTF	TGCGCCAGCAGCCTGAACCGGGACAGCCTTTATGGCTACACCTTC
TRBV7-2	TRBJ1-2	.	few	CASSFNREVGRDGYTF	TGTGCCAGCAGCTTTAACAGGGAAGTAGGTCGCGATGGCTACACCTTC
TRBV28	TRBJ1-4	.	few	CASRLLREGEKLFF	TGTGCCAGCAGGCTTCTCAGGGAAGGAGAAAAACTGTTTTTT
TRBV15	TRBJ2-1	.	many	CATSRDRESYNEQFF	TGTGCCACCAGCAGAGACAGGGAAAGCTACAATGAGCAGTTCTTC
TRBV18	TRBJ1-1	TRBD1	.	CASSPLRGLDTEAFF	TGTGCCAGCTCACCGTTAAGGGGGCTAGACACTGAAGCTTTCTTT
TRBV9	TRBJ2-3	TRBD2	few	CASSAPGLVSPSQYF	TGTGCCAGCAGCGCCCCGGGACTAGTGTCCCCATCGCAGTATTTT
TRBV5-6	TRBJ1-6	.	.	CASSPGRWNSPLHF	TGTGCCAGCAGCCCGGGACGGTGGAATTCACCCCTCCACTTT
TRBV30	TRBJ1-5	.	few	CAWSSRDGQPQHF	TGTGCCTGGAGTTCCAGGGACGGTCAGCCCCAGCATTTT
TRBV19	TRBJ1-4	.	few	CASSPGQKRNEKLFF	TGTGCCAGTAGTCCAGGACAGAAAAGAAATGAAAAACTGTTTTTT
TRBV5-1	TRBJ2-3	.	few	CASSFRGPGVDTQYF	TGCGCCAGCAGCTTCCGGGGGCCTGGGGTAGATACGCAGTATTTT
TRBV10-3	TRBJ2-7	.	few	CAISGSYYEQYF	TGTGCCATCAGTGGCTCTTACTACGAGCAGTACTTC
TRBV7-9	TRBJ2-5	.	many	CASSLSGKTQYF	TGTGCCAGCAGCTTATCGGGAAAGACCCAGTACTTC
TRBV29-1	TRBJ1-1	.	.	CSVRAGMNTEAFF	TGCAGCGTTCGCGCAGGGATGAACACTGAAGCTTTCTTT
TRBV15	TRBJ2-5	.	.	CATSGNRASGETQYF	TGTGCCACCAGCGGGAACAGGGCGTCGGGAGAGACCCAGTACTTC
TRBV20-1	TRBJ2-5	.	few	CSGGDGETQYF	TGCAGTGGAGGTGATGGAGAGACCCAGTACTTC